The source of this TCR beta chain is a study of ipilimumab plus nivolumab after autologous stem cell transplantation. Study context: Patients received a median of about five ipilimumab and 8 or 9 nivolumab doses. Study-level findings and limits: Authors suggest TCR repertoire, Treg phenotype and gut microbiota support further study.

Libraries were prepared by immunoSEQ multiplex PCR; TCRdb keeps only in-frame clonotypes and omits some of them. The sample has 20,000 to 30,000 clones; about 86% are singletons. On this clone: Antigen: not known.

Patients received nivolumab 3 mg/kg at weeks 1, 4, 7, 10, then fortnightly to week 26. Per the germline V gene, CDR1 is SGHTA and CDR2 is FQGNSA. The CDR3 consists of 15 residues. Trimming took 1 base from V and 2 from J, leaving 10 bases between them. The TCR originated in a male donor with diffuse large B-cell lymphoma. The chain is built from TRBV7-2 and TRBJ2-3; possible D gene TRBD1, 6 bases. Specimen: PBMCs, collected in a trial of ipilimumab plus nivolumab as post-transplant consolidation. The CDR3 DNA is TGTGCCAGCAGCTTAGACGGGACAACCACAGATACGCAGTATTTT. As protein: CASSLDGTTTDTQYF.